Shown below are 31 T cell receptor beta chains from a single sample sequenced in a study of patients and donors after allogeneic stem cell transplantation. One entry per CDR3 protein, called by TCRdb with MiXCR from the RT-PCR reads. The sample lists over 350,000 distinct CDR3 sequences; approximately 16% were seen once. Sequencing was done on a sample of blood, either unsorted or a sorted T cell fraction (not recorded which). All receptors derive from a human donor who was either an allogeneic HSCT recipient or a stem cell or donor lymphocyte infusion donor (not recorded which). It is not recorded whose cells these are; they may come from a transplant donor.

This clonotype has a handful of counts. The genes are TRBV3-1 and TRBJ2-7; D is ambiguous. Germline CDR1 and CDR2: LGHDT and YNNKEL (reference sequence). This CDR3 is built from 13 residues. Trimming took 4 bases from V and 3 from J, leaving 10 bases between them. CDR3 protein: CASSLRMSYEQYF. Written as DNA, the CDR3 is TGTGCCAGCAGCCTCCGAATGAGCTACGAGCAGTACTTC.

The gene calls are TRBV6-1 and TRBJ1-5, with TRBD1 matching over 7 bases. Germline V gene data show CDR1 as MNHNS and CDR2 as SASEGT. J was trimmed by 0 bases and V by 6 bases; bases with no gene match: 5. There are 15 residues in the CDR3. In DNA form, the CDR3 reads TGTGCCAGCAGCGCCGGGACAGCTAGCAATCAGCCCCAGCATTTT. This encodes CASSAGTASNQPQHF.

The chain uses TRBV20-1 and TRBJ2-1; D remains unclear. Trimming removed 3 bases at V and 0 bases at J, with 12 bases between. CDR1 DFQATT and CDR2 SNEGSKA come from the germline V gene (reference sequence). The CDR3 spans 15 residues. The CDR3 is CSASVLMSSYNEQFF. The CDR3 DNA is TGCAGTGCTAGTGTACTTATGAGCTCCTACAATGAGCAGTTCTTC.

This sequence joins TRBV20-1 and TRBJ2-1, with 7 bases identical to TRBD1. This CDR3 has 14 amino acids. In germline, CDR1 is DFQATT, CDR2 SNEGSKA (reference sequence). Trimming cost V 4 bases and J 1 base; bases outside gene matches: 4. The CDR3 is CSANRQGSYNEQFF. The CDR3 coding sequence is TGCAGTGCTAACCGACAGGGTTCCTACAATGAGCAGTTCTTC.

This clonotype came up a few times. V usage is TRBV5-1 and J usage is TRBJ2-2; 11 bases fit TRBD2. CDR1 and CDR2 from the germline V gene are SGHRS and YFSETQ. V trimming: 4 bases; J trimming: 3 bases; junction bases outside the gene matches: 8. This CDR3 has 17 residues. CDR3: CASSPPSGGPDTGELFF. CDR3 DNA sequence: TGCGCCAGCAGCCCCCCTAGCGGGGGGCCGGACACCGGGGAGCTGTTTTTT.

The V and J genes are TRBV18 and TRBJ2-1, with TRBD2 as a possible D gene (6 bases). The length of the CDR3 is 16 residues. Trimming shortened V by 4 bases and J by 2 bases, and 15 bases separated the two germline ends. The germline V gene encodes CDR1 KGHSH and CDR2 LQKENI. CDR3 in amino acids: CASSLIERATYNEQFF. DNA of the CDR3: TGTGCCAGCTCACTAATCGAGCGGGCGACCTACAATGAGCAGTTCTTC.

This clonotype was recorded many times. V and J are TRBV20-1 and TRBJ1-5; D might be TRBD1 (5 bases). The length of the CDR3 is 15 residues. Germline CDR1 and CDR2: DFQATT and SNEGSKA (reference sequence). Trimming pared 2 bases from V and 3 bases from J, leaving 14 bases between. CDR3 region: CSARRRDRFNQPQHF. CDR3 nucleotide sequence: TGCAGTGCTAGACGCCGGGACCGCTTCAATCAGCCCCAGCATTTT.

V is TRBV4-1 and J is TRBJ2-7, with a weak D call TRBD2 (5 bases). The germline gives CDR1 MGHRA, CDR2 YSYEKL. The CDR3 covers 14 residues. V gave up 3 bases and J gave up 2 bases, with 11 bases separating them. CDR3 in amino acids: CASSQADGAYEQYF. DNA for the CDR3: TGCGCCAGCAGCCAGGCGGACGGGGCCTACGAGCAGTACTTC.

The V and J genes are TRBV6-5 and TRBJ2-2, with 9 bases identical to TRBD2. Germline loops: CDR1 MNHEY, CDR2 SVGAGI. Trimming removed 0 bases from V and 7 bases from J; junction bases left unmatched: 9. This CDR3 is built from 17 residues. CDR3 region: CASSYSMGASGDGELFF. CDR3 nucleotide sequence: TGTGCCAGCAGTTACTCGATGGGGGCTAGCGGGGACGGGGAGCTGTTTTTT.

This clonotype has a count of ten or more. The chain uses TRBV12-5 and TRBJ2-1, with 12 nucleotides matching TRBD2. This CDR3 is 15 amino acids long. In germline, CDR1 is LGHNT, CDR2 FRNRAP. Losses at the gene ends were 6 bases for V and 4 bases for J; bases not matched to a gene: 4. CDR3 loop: CASGPGTSGYNEQFF. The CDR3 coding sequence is TGTGCTAGTGGACCCGGGACTAGCGGGTACAATGAGCAGTTCTTC.

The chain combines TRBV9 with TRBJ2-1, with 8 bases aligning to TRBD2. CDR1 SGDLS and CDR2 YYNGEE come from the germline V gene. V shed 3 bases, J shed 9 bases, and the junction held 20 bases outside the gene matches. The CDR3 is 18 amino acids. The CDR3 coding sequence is TGTGCCAGCAGCGACACCCCCGGGGGGGCAGGTATGTTCGGTGAGCAGTTCTTC. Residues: CASSDTPGGAGMFGEQFF.

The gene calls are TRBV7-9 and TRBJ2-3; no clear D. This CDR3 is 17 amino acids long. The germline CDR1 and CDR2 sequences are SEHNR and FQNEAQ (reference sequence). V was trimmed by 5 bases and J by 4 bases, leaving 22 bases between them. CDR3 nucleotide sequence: TGTGCCAGCAGCGAACCCCGGCAGGCCCCCTTTTCAGATACGCAGTATTTT. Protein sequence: CASSEPRQAPFSDTQYF.

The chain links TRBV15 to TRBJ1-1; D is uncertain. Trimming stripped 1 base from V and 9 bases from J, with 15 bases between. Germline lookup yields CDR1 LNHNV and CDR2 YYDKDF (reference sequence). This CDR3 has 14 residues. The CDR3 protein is CATSRGVGWSQAFF. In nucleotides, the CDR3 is TGTGCCACCAGCAGAGGGGTAGGGTGGAGTCAAGCTTTCTTT.

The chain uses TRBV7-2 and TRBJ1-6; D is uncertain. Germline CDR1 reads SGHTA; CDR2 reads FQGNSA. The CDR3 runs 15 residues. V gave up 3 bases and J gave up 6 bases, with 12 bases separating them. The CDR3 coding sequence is TGTGCCAGCAGCTTGGCGACGTCTGCTAATTCACCCCTCCACTTT. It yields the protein CASSLATSANSPLHF.

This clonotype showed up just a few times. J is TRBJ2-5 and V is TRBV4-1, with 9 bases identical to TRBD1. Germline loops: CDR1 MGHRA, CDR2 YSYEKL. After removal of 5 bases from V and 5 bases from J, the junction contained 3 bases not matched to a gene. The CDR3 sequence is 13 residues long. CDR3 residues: CASSFTGGETQYF. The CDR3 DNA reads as TGCGCCAGCAGCTTTACAGGGGGCGAGACCCAGTACTTC.

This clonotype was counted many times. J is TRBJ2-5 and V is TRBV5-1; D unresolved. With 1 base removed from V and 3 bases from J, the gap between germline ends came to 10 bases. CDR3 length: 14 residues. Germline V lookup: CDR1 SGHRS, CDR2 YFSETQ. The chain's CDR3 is CASSLSQSEETQYF. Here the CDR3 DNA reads TGCGCCAGCAGCTTGAGTCAGTCCGAAGAGACCCAGTACTTC.

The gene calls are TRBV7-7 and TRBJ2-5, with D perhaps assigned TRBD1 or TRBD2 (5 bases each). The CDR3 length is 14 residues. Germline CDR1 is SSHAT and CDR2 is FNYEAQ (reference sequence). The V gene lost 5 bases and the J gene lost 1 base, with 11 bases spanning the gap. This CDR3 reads CASSPGPIQETQYF. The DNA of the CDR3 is TGTGCCAGCAGCCCGGGACCCATCCAAGAGACCCAGTACTTC.

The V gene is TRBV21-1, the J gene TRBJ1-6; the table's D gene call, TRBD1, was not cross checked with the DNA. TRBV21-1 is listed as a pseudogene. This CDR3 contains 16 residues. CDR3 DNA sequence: TGTGCCAGCTCCGGCACAGCGAATCTACGTCGGTCACCCCTCCACTTT. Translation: CASSGTANLRRSPLHF.

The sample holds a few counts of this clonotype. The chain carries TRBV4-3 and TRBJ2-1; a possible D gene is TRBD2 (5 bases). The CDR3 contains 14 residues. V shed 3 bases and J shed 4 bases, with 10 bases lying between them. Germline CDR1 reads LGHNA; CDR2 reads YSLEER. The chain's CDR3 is CASSHPGGYNEQFF. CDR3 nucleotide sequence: TGCGCCAGCAGCCACCCAGGAGGATACAATGAGCAGTTCTTC.

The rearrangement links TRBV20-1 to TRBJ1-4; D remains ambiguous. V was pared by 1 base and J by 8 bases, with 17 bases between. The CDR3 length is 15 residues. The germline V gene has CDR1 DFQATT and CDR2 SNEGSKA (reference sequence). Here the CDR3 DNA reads TGCAGTGCTAGAGTTGGGATTTGGGGTCGCGAAAAACTGTTTTTT. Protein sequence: CSARVGIWGREKLFF.

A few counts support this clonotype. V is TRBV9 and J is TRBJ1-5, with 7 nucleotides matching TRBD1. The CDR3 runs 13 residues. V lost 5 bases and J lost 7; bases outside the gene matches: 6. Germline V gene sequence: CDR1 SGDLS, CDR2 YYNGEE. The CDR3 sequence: CASSTGVGQPQHF. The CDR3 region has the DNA TGTGCCAGCAGTACAGGGGTGGGCCAGCCCCAGCATTTT.

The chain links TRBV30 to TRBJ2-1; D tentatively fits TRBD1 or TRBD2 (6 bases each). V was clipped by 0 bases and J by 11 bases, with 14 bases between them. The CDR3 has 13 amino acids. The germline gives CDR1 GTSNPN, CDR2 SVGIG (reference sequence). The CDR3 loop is CAWSVGRDKQQFF. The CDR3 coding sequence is TGTGCCTGGAGTGTAGGGCGGGACAAGCAGCAGTTCTTC.

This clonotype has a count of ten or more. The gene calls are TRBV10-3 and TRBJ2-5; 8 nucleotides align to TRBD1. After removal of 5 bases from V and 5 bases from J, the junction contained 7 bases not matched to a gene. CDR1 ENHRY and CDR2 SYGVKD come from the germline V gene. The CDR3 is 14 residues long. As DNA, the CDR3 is TGTGCCATCAGTTATCGGACAGGGAGCGAGACCCAGTACTTC. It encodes CAISYRTGSETQYF.

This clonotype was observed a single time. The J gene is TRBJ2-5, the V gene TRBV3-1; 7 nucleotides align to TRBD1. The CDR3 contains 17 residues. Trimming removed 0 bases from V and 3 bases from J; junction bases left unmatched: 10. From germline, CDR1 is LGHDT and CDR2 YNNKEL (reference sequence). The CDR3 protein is CASSQERAGTAKETQYF. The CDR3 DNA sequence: TGTGCCAGCAGCCAAGAACGAGCCGGGACAGCAAAAGAGACCCAGTACTTC.

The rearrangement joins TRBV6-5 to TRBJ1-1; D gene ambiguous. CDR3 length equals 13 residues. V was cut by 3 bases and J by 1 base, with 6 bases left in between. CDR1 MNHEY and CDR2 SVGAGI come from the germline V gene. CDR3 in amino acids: CASSYKGNTEAFF. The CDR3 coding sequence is TGTGCCAGCAGTTATAAAGGGAACACTGAAGCTTTCTTT.

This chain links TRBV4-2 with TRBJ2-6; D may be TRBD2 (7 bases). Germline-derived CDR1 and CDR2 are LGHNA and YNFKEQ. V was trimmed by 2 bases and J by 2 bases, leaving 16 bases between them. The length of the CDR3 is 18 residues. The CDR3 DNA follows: TGTGCCAGCAGCCAAAGTCGGGGGGCAGGGACTGGGGCCAACGTCCTGACTTTC. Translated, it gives CASSQSRGAGTGANVLTF.

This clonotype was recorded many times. DNA of the CDR3: TGTGCCACCAGTGATTTACAGGGGGAGACCCAGTACTTC. Protein product: CATSDLQGETQYF. The chain uses TRBV24-1 and TRBJ2-5; 7 bases map to TRBD1. The CDR3 runs to 13 residues. V lost 1 base to trimming and J lost 5 bases; unmatched junction nucleotides: 0. Germline V gene lookup returns CDR1 KGHDR and CDR2 SFDVKD.

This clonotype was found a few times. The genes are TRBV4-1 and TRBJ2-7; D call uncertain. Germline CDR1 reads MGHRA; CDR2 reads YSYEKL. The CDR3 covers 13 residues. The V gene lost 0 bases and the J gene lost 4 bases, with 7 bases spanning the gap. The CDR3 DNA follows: TGCGCCAGCAGCCAAGATTCGTGGTACGAGCAGTACTTC. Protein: CASSQDSWYEQYF.

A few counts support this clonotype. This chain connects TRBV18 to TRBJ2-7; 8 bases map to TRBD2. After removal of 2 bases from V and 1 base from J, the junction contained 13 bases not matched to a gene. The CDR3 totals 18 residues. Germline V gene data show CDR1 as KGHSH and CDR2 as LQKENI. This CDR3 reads CASSPLSSGLAVSYEQYF. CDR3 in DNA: TGTGCCAGCTCACCATTATCTAGCGGGCTAGCGGTATCCTACGAGCAGTACTTC.

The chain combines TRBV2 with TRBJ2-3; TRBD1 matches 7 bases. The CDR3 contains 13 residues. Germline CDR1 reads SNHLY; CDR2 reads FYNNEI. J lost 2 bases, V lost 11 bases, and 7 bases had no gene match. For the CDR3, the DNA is TGTGCCGACAGACAGGGAGCCACAGATACGCAGTATTTT. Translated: CADRQGATDTQYF.

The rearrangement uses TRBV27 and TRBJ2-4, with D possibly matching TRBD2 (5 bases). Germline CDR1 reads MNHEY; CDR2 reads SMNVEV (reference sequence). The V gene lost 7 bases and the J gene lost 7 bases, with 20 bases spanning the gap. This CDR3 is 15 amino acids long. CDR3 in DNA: TGTGCCAGCACCACATTCGGGCAGAGAGGGAACATTCAGTACTTC. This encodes CASTTFGQRGNIQYF.